The present T cell receptor (beta chain) was sequenced within a study of T cells in Graves' hyperthyroidism and ophthalmopathy. The CDR3 regions of TCR beta were amplified from RNA transcripts. In the first-round RT-PCR of the TCR CDR3, the HTBI primer set was used. MiXCR, applied by TCRdb to the multiplex PCR reads, yields one record per CDR3 protein. The sample has nearly 600,000 distinct CDR3 sequences; 13% to 15% are singletons. Trimming removed 0 bases from V and 6 bases from J; junction bases left unmatched: 0. Looked up from germline, CDR1 is MNHEY and CDR2 is SVGEGT. The CDR3 runs to 15 residues. This clonotype was observed many times.

Sample: blood. The chain employs TRBV6-2 or TRBV6-3 and TRBJ1-5; TRBD1 matches at 12 bases. This TCR was recovered from a woman aged 18 to 35 with Graves' ophthalmopathy. The CDR3 sequence is CASSYSGQGAQPQHF. In DNA, the CDR3 is TGTGCCAGCAGTTACTCGGGACAGGGGGCTCAGCCCCAGCATTTT.